This TCR beta chain was obtained from a study of blood T cell repertoires in COVID-19. CDR1 and CDR2 (germline): SNHLY, FYNNEI. V was shortened by 3 bases and J by 3 bases, with 15 bases between the two germline ends. The CDR3 has 16 amino acids. TCRdb's table, derived via immunoSEQ multiplex PCR, lists solely in-frame clones and lacks some. The data contain approximately 300,000 clones, around 84% of them singletons. The gene calls are TRBV2 and TRBJ2-1, with D possibly TRBD2 on 6 matching bases. This sequence was found in a woman under 30 who had recovered from COVID-19. Sequencing was performed on PBMCs or T cells enriched from blood (not recorded which). The CDR3 sequence: CASSDYADYNYNEQFF. DNA of the CDR3: TGTGCCAGCAGTGACTACGCGGACTATAACTACAATGAGCAGTTCTTC.